This entry features one T cell receptor beta chain sequence. The target antigen is unknown. TCRdb keeps only in-frame clones here, not all; method: immunoSEQ multiplex PCR. The table shows about 600,000 clones, with 98% occurring only once. These data belong to a study of shared clonotypes between healthy human individuals. Study at large: Each donor's CD4 naive and CD4 memory cells filled three plates apiece, CD8 naive two, and CD8 memory one.

This CDR3 contains 15 residues. The germline CDR1 and CDR2 sequences are SGHAT and FQNNGV. Trimming removed 3 bases from V and 2 bases from J, with 14 bases in between. Naive-designated CD8 cells lacked CD45RO, were positively enriched for CCR7, and omitted terminally differentiated effector memory CD45RA+ cells. Findings of the study overall: Unshared clonotypes carried lower generation probabilities than those common to all four donors.

The source material was naive CD8+ T cells sorted from blood. J is TRBJ2-7 and V is TRBV11-2, with a possible D match to TRBD2 (5 bases). The clonotype comes from a man aged 25-40 years in good health. The CDR3: CASSFGLARTYEQYF. As DNA, the CDR3 is TGTGCCAGCAGCTTCGGACTCGCCCGAACCTACGAGCAGTACTTC.